Listed below are T cell receptor beta chains from one sample, sequenced in a study of cytomegalovirus exposure and HLA in healthy donors. The table came from immunoSEQ multiplex PCR; TCRdb's copy has only in-frame clones and leaves some out. The sample shows some 150,000 clones, around 74% of them seen only once. The sample was PBMCs. Every receptor here comes from a man aged 50 or older in good health and CMV-seropositive. CDR3s leave out the opening cysteine and the closing phenylalanine or tryptophan.

>TRBJ2-7|TRBV19
ASSIERVPSYEQY
>TRBJ2-1|TRBV6-5
ASRLGTSAQWEQF
>TRBJ2-7|TRBV29-1
SVVLRGYEQY
>TRBJ1-1|TRBV5-4
ASSDRGSVVLNTEAF
>TRBJ2-1|TRBV30
AWSVPSGRLSYNEQF
>TRBJ2-5|TRBV7-9
SSSLARGLLGETQY
>TRBJ2-1|TRBV28
ASVGAGGYNEQF
>TRBJ1-1|TRBV7-8
ASSLGQANTEAF
>TRBJ2-5|TRBV18
ASSPLSGDETQY
>TRBJ1-1|TRBV18
ASSSTGSNTEAF
>TRBJ1-3|TRBV28
ASISRNSGNTIY
>TRBJ2-5|TRBV7-9
ASSSGETQY
>TRBJ2-7|TRBV27
ASSFGGYEQY
>TRBJ2-1|TRBV6-5
ASSYNPGVINEQF
>TRBJ2-5|TRBV7-7
ASSPTGFQETQY
>TRBJ1-2|TRBV19
ASSTRGDSANGYT
>TRBJ2-1|TRBV4-1
ASSHPRQGPQDEQF
>TRBJ2-5|TRBV5-4
ASSLAGSQETQY
>TRBJ2-7|TRBV11-2
ASRLAGRGLYEQY
>TRBJ1-3|TRBV30
AWSVLSTGGGNTIY
>TRBJ2-7|TRBV10-2
ASKVTSAPSYEQY
>TRBJ1-2|TRBV29-1
SILGGDYGYT
>TRBJ1-1|TRBV9
ASSVGRIGNTEAF
>TRBJ2-6|TRBV7-2
ASSLFSGAGANVLT
>TRBJ2-1|TRBV27
ASSTPIGGTLNNEQF
>TRBJ1-2|TRBV4-2
ASSQVGWQGGYGYT
>TRBJ2-7|TRBV7-7
ASSSRDSGEQY
>TRBJ1-5|TRBV4-1
ASSQEDSSNQPQH
>TRBJ1-1|TRBV29-1
SVERAGWGF
>TRBJ2-7|TRBV18
ASSPQRTVYEQY
>TRBJ2-3|TRBV5-4
ASSNRQVPDTQY
>TRBJ2-2|TRBV5-1
ASSSDTGGPNTGELF
>TRBJ1-3|TRBV28
ASSLGRTGFGNTIY
>TRBJ2-3|TRBV5-6
ASSLEGQSTDTQY
>TRBJ1-5|TRBV6-5
ASSRSNQPQH
>TRBJ2-1|TRBV11-3
ASGSSYNERF
>TRBJ1-5|TRBV6-5
ASTLVGSNQPQH
>TRBJ2-7|TRBV5-1
ASSPSASGSQTYEQY
>TRBJ1-3|TRBV6-6
ASSYSTRSGNTIY
>TRBJ2-3|TRBV5-1
ASSLGQQDTQY
>TRBJ2-1|TRBV11-2
ASSSTSGRVNEQF
>TRBJ2-5|TRBV9
ASSVTVTGVSETQY
>-|TRBV5-6
ASSRDRGHTYEQY
>TRBJ2-7|TRBV28
ASSLWTEVAYEQY
>TRBJ2-7|TRBV7-9
ASSLPPGLKTSGSYEQY
>TRBJ2-3|TRBV6-1
ASSFSPNTDTQY
>TRBJ2-7|TRBV5-1
ASSLASSGTYEQY
>TRBJ2-1|TRBV5-1
ASSSRITTYNEQF
>TRBJ2-7|TRBV19
ASSFGDSPTYEQY
>TRBJ2-1|TRBV4-1
ASSDPEVSGLAGTNEQF
>TRBJ1-2|TRBV4-1
ASSRGEAGIYGYT
>TRBJ1-2|TRBV13
ASSPGTGGYGYT
>TRBJ1-2|TRBV25-1
ASSDWDSPTNYGYT
>TRBJ1-2|TRBV5-1
ASSLSGQGADYGYT
>TRBJ1-6|TRBV7-3
ASSPRSRVHNSPLH
>TRBJ2-3|TRBV2
AGQLAGVTDTQY